The T cell receptor (beta chain) described here comes from a study of T cells after posttransplantation cyclophosphamide. Treatment was busulfan-fludarabine conditioning, a marrow graft, and cyclophosphamide on days +3 and +4. V shed 7 bases and J shed 1 base, with 17 bases lying between them. Germline CDR1 reads WSHSY; CDR2 reads SAAADI. The CDR3 extends over 17 amino acids. In its sample, this clone was seen many times. The antigen is unknown. Generated by immunoSEQ multiplex PCR, the TCRdb table keeps only in-frame clones and is missing some. The repertoire shows 12,000 or so clones, none seen only once; the top ten take about 27%. Whole-study results and caveats: TRB clonality was highly associated with recipient CMV seropositivity and reactivation.

The sequence derives from a female patient in her thirties or forties who received an allogeneic stem cell transplant from a related donor, was CMV-positive, and had acute GVHD only. A subset of T cells may come from the graft donor. The material sequenced was PBMCs, taken after allogeneic stem cell transplant with posttransplant cyclophosphamide. This rearrangement joins TRBV10-2 to TRBJ2-6, with TRBD1 as a possible D gene (6 bases). This chain's CDR3 is CASTRTDPISGANVLTF. CDR3 nucleotide sequence: TGCGCCAGCACTCGGACAGACCCAATATCTGGGGCCAACGTCCTGACTTTC.